This T cell receptor beta chain emerged from a study of blood T cell repertoires in COVID-19 (dated by TCRdb to 2019 to 2021). The study in broad terms: Samples from collaborators originated in the United States, Italy and Spain and spanned both the acute and convalescent phases of COVID-19. Nearly every sample came with metadata listing a de-identified subject ID, COVID-19 status, age in years and sex. The samples were drawn from the first 160 participants of the ongoing ImmuneRACE study and from 950 to 1,500 subjects provided by 6 global collaborators. The prospective study material was composed of cDNA or gDNA derived from T cells, B-cell-depleted T cells, or PBMCs. The dataset comprised deeply sampled blood TCRbeta repertoires from subjects exposed to, actively infected with, or recovered from COVID-19. Where HLA class I and class II types were available, the types were taken from metadata supplied by the sample provider, not from assay-based typing. A freely available public database, intended as a resource for researchers studying the immune response to SARS-CoV-2, is where the repertoires were released.

V has 3 bases trimmed and J has 3 bases trimmed; junction bases matching no gene number 9. There are 16 amino acids in the CDR3, from cysteine to phenylalanine inclusive. The sequence is cut down to CDR3 DNA, 48 bases in frame from base 1. From a lookup of the germline V gene (reference sequence), CDR1 and CDR2 are SGHKS and YYEKEE. What the work shows at the level of the full study, not this receptor alone: How much clinical and demographic metadata was included differed by source and by participant, and the metadata was provided uncurated.

One collaborating source in Seattle enrolled patients during active infection and followed them longitudinally through the course of disease. Whole blood was collected in K2EDTA tubes by collaborating institutions according to the institutions' own protocols. For TCRbeta analysis, collaborator samples were shipped as frozen whole blood, as isolated PBMCs, or as DNA extracted from either sample type. This clone was counted a single time. This receptor's antigen is unknown. Base-call qualities are not available, and no considerably larger clone is one nucleotide away. TCRbeta CDR3 regions were amplified from genomic DNA by means of the immunoSEQ Assay, a bias-controlled multiplex PCR. The authors processed their data as follows. The number of nucleated cells in each sample was estimated from the amplification of reference gene primers within the assay. Sequence reads were collapsed and filtered to measure the absolute abundance of every unique TCRbeta CDR3 rearrangement. For each sample, productive Simpson clonality was calculated as the square root of Simpson's diversity index over productive rearrangements. Sourced from immuneACCESS, this table was stored by TCRdb with only in-frame sequences that have V and J called. A share of the clones is absent; for the studies checked, an unresolved V gene accounts for under half, and the remainder has no known explanation. The V and J calls and clone size are taken from that table; D and trimming were inferred from the DNA. This sample is represented by roughly 100,000 clones; around 87% of them were singletons. The ten biggest clones cover more than 4.5% of the sample.

The sequence joins TRBV5-5 to TRBJ2-1, with TRBD2 identical over 7 junction bases. This TCR was sampled from a woman aged 50 to 60 with COVID-19, enrolled during active disease. Sequenced material: peripheral blood. In nucleotide form, the sequence is TGTGCCAGCAGCTCCCCCGGGCTAGCGGTCTACAATGAGCAGTTCTTC. This codes for CASSSPGLAVYNEQFF.